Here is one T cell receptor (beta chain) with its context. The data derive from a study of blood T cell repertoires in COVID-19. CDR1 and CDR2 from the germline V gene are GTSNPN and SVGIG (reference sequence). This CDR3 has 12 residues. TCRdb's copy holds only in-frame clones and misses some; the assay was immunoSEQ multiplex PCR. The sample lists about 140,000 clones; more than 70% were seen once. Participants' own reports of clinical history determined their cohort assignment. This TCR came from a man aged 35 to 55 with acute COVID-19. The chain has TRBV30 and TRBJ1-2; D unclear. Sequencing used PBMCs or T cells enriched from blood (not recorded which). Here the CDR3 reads CARERSNYGYTF. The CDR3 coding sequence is TGTGCACGCGAGAGGAGTAACTATGGCTACACCTTC.